This T cell receptor beta chain emerged from a study of shared clonotypes between healthy human individuals. Across the study: Plates per donor: three CD4 naive, three CD4 memory, two CD8 naive, one CD8 memory.

Per germline, CDR1 SGHVS and CDR2 FQNEAQ. Trimming left V 3 bases short and J 0 bases short, with 9 bases between. The CDR3 spans 15 residues. On this clone: Antigen: not known.

The naive CD8 subset, CD45RO-negative cells positively selected for CCR7, excluded terminally differentiated effector memory CD45RA+ cells. Study-wide results and limits: Clonotype sharing among donors was thought likely to change with sequencing depth. Represented diversity (both genetic and exposure-history) was limited by the small number of donors. Around 5% was the fraction of naive CD4 clonotypes found shared across several donors.

Here immunoSEQ multiplex PCR was the method, and the copy in TCRdb shows in-frame clones only, minus some. The table shows hundreds of thousands of clones, with about 95% occurring only once. The sequenced sample was naive CD8+ T cells sorted from blood. The V and J genes are TRBV7-8 and TRBJ2-1; D is possibly TRBD2 (5 bases). The receptor comes from a woman aged 30 to 39 in good health. For the CDR3, the DNA is TGTGCCAGCAGCTTCGGGGATATCTCCTACAATGAGCAGTTCTTC. Its protein is CASSFGDISYNEQFF. The full variable domain, its missing parts supplied by reference TRBV7-8 and TRBJ2-1, is GAGVSQSPRYKVAKRGQDVALRCDPISGHVSLFWYQQALGQGPEFLTYFQNEAQLDKSGLPSDRFFAERPEGSVSTLKIQRTQQEDSAVYLCASSFGDISYNEQFFGPGTRLTVL.